This note documents a single T cell receptor beta chain sequence. These data are taken from a study of blood T cells in healthy people across ages. Primers used in a second PCR of roughly 6 to 11 cycles were a sample-barcoded 5' primer and a J-beta primer mix. TCRdb reanalysed the 5' RACE reads using MiXCR and keeps one entry per CDR3 protein. The sample holds some 640,000 distinct CDR3 sequences, 45% to 50% seen once. This CDR3 has 15 residues. Germline CDR1 reads DFQATT; CDR2 reads SNEGSKA (reference sequence). V shed 3 bases and J shed 4 bases, with 16 bases lying between them. V is TRBV20-1 and J is TRBJ2-1; weak D call: TRBD2 (6 bases). The material sequenced was blood. The sequence came from a woman in her fifties or sixties in good health. The CDR3: CSASPRASAYNEQFF. The CDR3 DNA reads as TGCAGTGCTAGCCCTCGGGCTAGCGCGTACAATGAGCAGTTCTTC.